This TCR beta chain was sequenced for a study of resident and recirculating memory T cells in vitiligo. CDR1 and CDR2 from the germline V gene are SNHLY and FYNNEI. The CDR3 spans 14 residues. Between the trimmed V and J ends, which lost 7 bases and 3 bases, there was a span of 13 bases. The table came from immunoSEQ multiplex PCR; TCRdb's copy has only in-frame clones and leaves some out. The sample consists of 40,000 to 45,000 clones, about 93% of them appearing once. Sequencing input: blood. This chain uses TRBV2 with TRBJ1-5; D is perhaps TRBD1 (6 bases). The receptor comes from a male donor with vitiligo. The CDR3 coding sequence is TGTGCCAGCACCCAGGGGAATGACAATCAGCCCCAGCATTTT. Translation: CASTQGNDNQPQHF.